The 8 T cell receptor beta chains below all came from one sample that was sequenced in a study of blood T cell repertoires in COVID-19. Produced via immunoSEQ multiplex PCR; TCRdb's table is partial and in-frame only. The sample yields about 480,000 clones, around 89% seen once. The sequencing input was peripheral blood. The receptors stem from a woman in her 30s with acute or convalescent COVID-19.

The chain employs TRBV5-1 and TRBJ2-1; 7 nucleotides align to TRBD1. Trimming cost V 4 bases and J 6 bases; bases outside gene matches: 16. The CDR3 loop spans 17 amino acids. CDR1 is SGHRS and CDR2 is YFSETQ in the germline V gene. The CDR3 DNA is TGCGCCAGCAGCCCGTCTTGGGCAGGGGGTTCTGGCAATGAGCAGTTCTTC. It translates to CASSPSWAGGSGNEQFF.

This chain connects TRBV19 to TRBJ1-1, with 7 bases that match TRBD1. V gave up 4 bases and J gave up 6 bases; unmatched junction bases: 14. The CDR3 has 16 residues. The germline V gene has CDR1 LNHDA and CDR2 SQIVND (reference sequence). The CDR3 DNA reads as TGTGCCAGTAGTAGGAACAGGGGCCCGGTTGATGCTGAAGCTTTCTTT. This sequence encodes CASSRNRGPVDAEAFF.

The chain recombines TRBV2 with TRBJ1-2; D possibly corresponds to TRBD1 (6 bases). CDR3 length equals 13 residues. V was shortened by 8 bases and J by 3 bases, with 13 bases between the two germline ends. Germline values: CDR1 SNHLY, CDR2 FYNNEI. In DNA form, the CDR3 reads TGTGCCAGCCGGGGGGCCGATTACTATGGCTACACCTTC. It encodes CASRGADYYGYTF.

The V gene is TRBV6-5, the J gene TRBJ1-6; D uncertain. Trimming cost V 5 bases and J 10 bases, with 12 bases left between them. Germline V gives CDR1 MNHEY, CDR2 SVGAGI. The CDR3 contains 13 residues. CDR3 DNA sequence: TGTGCCAGCAGTACCGAGCCCGGGTCACCCCTCCACTTT. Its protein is CASSTEPGSPLHF.

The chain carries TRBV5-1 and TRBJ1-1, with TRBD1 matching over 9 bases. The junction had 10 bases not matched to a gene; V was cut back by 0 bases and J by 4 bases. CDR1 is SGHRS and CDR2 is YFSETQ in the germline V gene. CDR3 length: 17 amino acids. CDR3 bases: TGCGCCAGCAGCTTGGAGGGACAGGGCCCTTATGGCACTGAAGCTTTCTTT. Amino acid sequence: CASSLEGQGPYGTEAFF. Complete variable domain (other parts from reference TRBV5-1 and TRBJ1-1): KAGVTQTPRYLIKTRGQQVTLSCSPISGHRSVSWYQQTPGQGLQFLFEYFSETQRNKGNFPGRFSGRQFSNSRSEMNVSTLELGDSALYLCASSLEGQGPYGTEAFFGQGTRLTVV.

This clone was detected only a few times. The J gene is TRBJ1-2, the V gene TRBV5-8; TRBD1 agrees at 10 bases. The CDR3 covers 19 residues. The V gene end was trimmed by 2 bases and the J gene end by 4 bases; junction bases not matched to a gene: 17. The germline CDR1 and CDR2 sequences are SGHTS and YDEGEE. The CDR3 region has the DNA TGTGCCAGCAGCTTCTTCACCGGGACAGGGGACACTCTTCGCTATGGCTACACCTTC. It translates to CASSFFTGTGDTLRYGYTF.

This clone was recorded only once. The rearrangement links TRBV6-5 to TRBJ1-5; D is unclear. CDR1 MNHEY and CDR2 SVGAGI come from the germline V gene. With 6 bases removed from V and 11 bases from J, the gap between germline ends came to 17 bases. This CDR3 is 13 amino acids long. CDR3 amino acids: CASSREAVGSQHF. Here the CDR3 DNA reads TGTGCCAGCAGCCGAGAGGCAGTTGGGTCCCAGCATTTT.

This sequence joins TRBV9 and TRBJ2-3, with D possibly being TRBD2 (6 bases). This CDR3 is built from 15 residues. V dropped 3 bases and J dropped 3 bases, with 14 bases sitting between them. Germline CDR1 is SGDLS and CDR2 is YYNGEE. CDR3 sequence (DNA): TGTGCCAGCAGCGCGCGGGGTCGCTATACAGATACGCAGTATTTT. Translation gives CASSARGRYTDTQYF.